The 18 T cell receptor beta chains below were found in one sample sequenced in a study of T cells after posttransplantation cyclophosphamide. Cyclophosphamide on days +3 and +4 followed busulfan-fludarabine conditioning and a marrow graft. TCRdb keeps only in-frame clones here, not all; method: immunoSEQ multiplex PCR. The table lists 20,000 or so clones, over 65% of them singletons. The sequencing used PBMCs, collected after an allogeneic stem cell transplant with post-transplant cyclophosphamide. The receptors shown here come from a male patient between 25 and 40 years old who received an allogeneic stem cell transplant from a related donor, was CMV-positive, and had acute GVHD only. Among the T cells, some may be from the graft donor.

This sequence joins TRBV30 and TRBJ1-3; D not certain. The CDR3 runs to 12 residues. The germline V and J ends were trimmed by 5 bases and 4 bases, with 9 bases remaining between them. The germline CDR1 and CDR2 sequences are GTSNPN and SVGIG (reference sequence). The CDR3 loop reads CAWAPQGNTIYF. Here the CDR3 DNA reads TGTGCCTGGGCCCCTCAGGGAAACACCATATATTTT.

This clone was observed a handful of times. The J gene is TRBJ1-1, the V gene TRBV5-6; TRBD1 is a possible D gene (5 bases). V lost 4 bases and J 5 bases, leaving 12 bases between the germline ends. From germline, CDR1 is SGHDT and CDR2 YYEEEE. The CDR3 loop spans 13 amino acids. CDR3 in amino acids: CASSPTGRTEAFF. CDR3 in DNA: TGTGCCAGCAGCCCCACAGGACGGACTGAAGCTTTCTTT.

The chain employs TRBV10-2 and TRBJ2-3, with a tentative D call TRBD1 (5 bases). From germline, CDR1 is WSHSY and CDR2 SAAADI. V gave up 8 bases and J gave up 4 bases, with 19 bases separating them. This CDR3 is 15 amino acids long. This CDR3 reads CASAPPGIAADTQYF. The CDR3 nucleotides read TGCGCCAGCGCCCCCCCAGGGATAGCTGCAGATACGCAGTATTTT.

The CDR3 DNA follows: TGTGCCAGCCGAGCGCCTGGATCGGTGGGCAATCAGCCCCAGCATTTT. Its translation is CASRAPGSVGNQPQHF. V and J are TRBV28 and TRBJ1-5; D is undetermined. This CDR3 has 16 residues. V was trimmed by 8 bases and J by 2 bases, leaving 19 bases between them. The germline V gene encodes CDR1 MDHEN and CDR2 SYDVKM.

This clone was recorded once. The chain couples TRBV6-1 to TRBJ1-5; unclear D gene. Trimming left V 2 bases short and J 0 bases short, with 8 bases between. The CDR3 is 15 residues long. CDR1 is MNHNS and CDR2 is SASEGT in the germline V gene. This chain's CDR3 is CASSEIQNSNQPQHF. The CDR3 DNA follows: TGTGCCAGCAGTGAAATTCAGAATAGCAATCAGCCCCAGCATTTT.

The chain links TRBV7-2 to TRBJ1-1, with TRBD1 matching 11 bases. Germline V gives CDR1 SGHTA, CDR2 FQGNSA. The length of the CDR3 is 17 residues. V shed 2 bases and J 5 bases; nucleotides not matched to a gene: 10. The CDR3 DNA sequence: TGTGCCAGCAGCTTACGAGGACAGGGGGCTTTTCCAACTGAAGCTTTCTTT. Protein product: CASSLRGQGAFPTEAFF.

The chain combines TRBV7-9 with TRBJ2-7; D not resolved. Germline V CDR1 and CDR2: SEHNR, FQNEAQ (reference sequence). This CDR3 contains 14 residues. Trimming left V 3 bases short and J 2 bases short, with 11 bases between. The CDR3 is CASSFSGRPYEQYF. CDR3 coding DNA: TGTGCCAGCAGCTTTTCTGGCCGCCCCTACGAGCAGTACTTC.

This clone was detected a few times. V usage is TRBV19 and J usage is TRBJ1-1, with D possibly matching TRBD1 (5 bases). Germline CDR1 is LNHDA and CDR2 is SQIVND (reference sequence). This CDR3 region has 14 residues. Trimming left V 5 bases short and J 4 bases short, with 14 bases between. CDR3 nucleotide sequence: TGTGCCAGTAGTCGCGCGGGGGTAGGCACTGAAGCTTTCTTT. Translated: CASSRAGVGTEAFF.

The chain links TRBV5-1 to TRBJ1-2; 9 bases are shared with TRBD1. Germline V lookup: CDR1 SGHRS, CDR2 YFSETQ. CDR3 length equals 15 residues. V dropped 0 bases and J dropped 4; count of bases not matched to a gene: 4. The CDR3 reads CASSLETGGTYGYTF. For the CDR3, the DNA is TGCGCCAGCAGCTTGGAGACAGGGGGTACCTATGGCTACACCTTC.

The rearrangement uses TRBV11-2 and TRBJ1-1, with 10 nucleotides matching TRBD1. Trimming cost V 5 bases and J 5 bases; bases outside gene matches: 8. This CDR3 comprises 15 residues. The germline V gene encodes CDR1 SGHAT and CDR2 FQNNGV. The CDR3 DNA sequence: TGTGCCAGCAGCCTAAAGCCGGGACAGGGGACTGAAGCTTTCTTT. Encoded protein: CASSLKPGQGTEAFF.

V is TRBV7-9 and J is TRBJ2-1, with TRBD1 as a possible D gene (6 bases). This CDR3 region has 14 residues. Germline lookup yields CDR1 SEHNR and CDR2 FQNEAQ (reference sequence). Trimming shortened V by 6 bases and J by 0 bases, and 9 bases separated the two germline ends. CDR3 residues: CASRTDSSYNEQFF. The CDR3 DNA follows: TGTGCCAGCAGGACGGACAGCTCCTACAATGAGCAGTTCTTC.

The V and J genes are TRBV30 and TRBJ2-7, with D tentatively TRBD1 (6 bases). V lost 2 bases and J lost 2, with 13 bases in between. Germline CDR1 GTSNPN, CDR2 SVGIG (reference sequence). The CDR3 is 14 amino acids. The CDR3 here is CAWSFRGQPYEQYF. CDR3 sequence (DNA): TGTGCCTGGAGTTTCCGCGGACAGCCCTACGAGCAGTACTTC.

This chain uses TRBV10-2 with TRBJ2-5, with 9 positions matching TRBD1. The CDR3 covers 14 residues. The trim removed 4 bases at V and 4 bases at J, leaving 4 bases unmatched. CDR1 WSHSY and CDR2 SAAADI come from the germline V gene. The DNA of the CDR3 is TGCGCCAGCAGTGGGGGACAGGGTCCAGAGACCCAGTACTTC. This translates into CASSGGQGPETQYF.

This clone appeared a few times. The chain carries TRBV4-3 and TRBJ1-2, with 8 bases aligning to TRBD1. Per germline, CDR1 LGHNA and CDR2 YSLEER. The CDR3 extends over 15 amino acids. V dropped 1 base and J dropped 3; count of bases not matched to a gene: 4. CDR3 residues: CASSQVVRGHYGYTF. CDR3 DNA: TGCGCCAGCAGCCAAGTGGTCAGGGGGCACTATGGCTACACCTTC.

This rearrangement joins TRBV18 to TRBJ1-2; 7 bases align to TRBD1. Germline V gene sequence: CDR1 KGHSH, CDR2 LQKENI. This CDR3 contains 13 residues. J was trimmed by 6 bases and V by 6 bases; bases with no gene match: 7. CDR3 nucleotides: TGTGCCAGCTCCGACAGGGAGAGAAATGGCTACACCTTC. It specifies CASSDRERNGYTF.

This clone appeared a few times. The V and J genes are TRBV7-8 and TRBJ2-3; weak D call: TRBD1 (5 bases). Germline V gives CDR1 SGHVS, CDR2 FQNEAQ. The CDR3 extends over 14 amino acids. The V gene lost 5 bases and the J gene lost 1 base, with 10 bases spanning the gap. CDR3 in amino acids: CASSQGVGTDTQYF. The CDR3 DNA reads TGTGCCAGCAGCCAAGGGGTTGGCACAGATACGCAGTATTTT.

The CDR3 coding sequence is TGTGCCAGCAGCCAAACCGGACATGCGAATCAGCCCCAGCATTTT. Translating gives CASSQTGHANQPQHF. The rearrangement joins TRBV9 to TRBJ1-5, with D perhaps matching TRBD1 (5 bases). CDR1 and CDR2 (germline): SGDLS, YYNGEE. V was cut by 4 bases and J by 4 bases, with 15 bases left in between. The CDR3 consists of 15 residues.

V usage is TRBV28 and J usage is TRBJ1-5; 9 bases fit TRBD1. V lost 6 bases, J lost 4 bases, and 7 bases stayed unmatched. The V gene's germline CDR1 is MDHEN and CDR2 SYDVKM. CDR3 length: 15 amino acids. The CDR3, as DNA: TGTGCCAGCAGCACGGGACAGGGACTTAATCAGCCCCAGCATTTT. Encoded protein: CASSTGQGLNQPQHF.